This T cell receptor beta chain is from a study of T cell repertoires in cytomegalovirus infection (dated by TCRdb to about 2019). Study-level background: Donor HLA type was relevant to the analysis, as public TCR beta signatures indicated carriage of CMV infection together with the matching HLA type. Overall study results and their limits: The ex vivo response was dominated by HLA-C-restricted CMV-specific TCR beta clonotypes, and the single most frequent clonotype in two of eight donors was supplied by these HLA-C-restricted clonotypes. In both this cohort and an independent cohort of several hundred donors, the cumulative frequency of public TCR beta family members distinguished carriers of CMV infection plus the relevant HLA type.

As regards this clonotype: It has no known antigen specificity. No quality values exist for individual bases; no much larger clone is one base distant.

These reads were obtained on an Illumina HiSeq 1500. TCRdb reworked the public reads: Q25 trimming with fastp, MiXCR clone assembly, productive beta chains retained. Records with the same CDR3 protein are collapsed into one entry carrying the most frequent genes and DNA. The sample table lists around 550,000 distinct CDR3 sequences, more than 20% of them with a count of one. The top ten constitute about 13% of the sample. This receptor was obtained from a human donor in good health (CMV status not recorded). Some clones in this sample may be carry-over from other donors' samples. The material sequenced was PBMCs.

The DNA reads as follows: TGCGCCAGCAGCGGAATACCCCTCAGCGGGGAGCAGTACTTC. This translates into CASSGIPLSGEQYF. The chain is made from TRBV5-1 and TRBJ2-7; 6 matching bases give a weak D call of TRBD2. From the cysteine through the phenylalanine, the CDR3 covers 14 amino acids. The entry retains the CDR3 DNA only, 42 bases that are in frame from base 1. Deletion took 4 bases off V and 7 bases off J, with a span of 18 bases between the germline ends. CDR1 and CDR2 (SGHRS, YFSETQ) derive from the germline V gene.